Here is one T cell receptor (beta chain) with its context. It lacks a known antigen. Nothing much larger sits one base from this clone, and base qualities are not available. The data originate from a study of T cells after yellow fever vaccination (dated 2019 in TCRdb). With regard to the full study: The SMART-Seq v4 Ultra Low Input RNA kit was used to prepare libraries from fractions with low cell numbers. To follow T-cell clones before and after primary and booster YFV17D yellow fever vaccination, bulk TCR alpha and beta repertoires were sequenced over time. Two healthy male donors made up the cohort, one aged 18 to 30 years and the other aged 30 to 40 years. Blood was drawn at multiple timepoints before and after primary and secondary immunization, with bulk PBMC replicates and cell subsets isolated. Beyond this particular receptor, the publication reports: A small fraction of clonotypes showed up in both the CD4 and CD8 compartments, probably as a result of convergent recombination. The study included only two donors, which limits how far the findings can be generalized. Because abundant contaminating clonotypes from the bulk population could be contained in FACS-sorted repertoires, computational filtering was required. Most clones expanded after primary vaccination (96% of CD4 and 88% of CD8) were re-detected after the booster, suggesting that broad memory maintenance occurred. Compared with the primary T-cell response, the secondary T-cell response was faster but weaker, reaching its peak on day 5 rather than on day 15.

What this sample's treatment or condition label stands for: live attenuated yellow fever vaccine strain. PBMCs were isolated from peripheral blood using a standard Ficoll-Paque protocol. Dynabeads CD4 and CD8 positive selection kits were used to isolate the CD4 and CD8 T-cell fractions. RNA was extracted with TriZol from bulk PBMCs, CD4 and CD8 fractions, and dextramer-positive and dextramer-negative fractions. Synthesis of TCR cDNA relied on 5'RACE template switching, a step that introduced a universal primer site along with unique molecular identifiers. Priming of cDNA synthesis was performed from both the TCR alpha and TCR beta constant segments. Libraries were amplified in two PCR steps, with sample barcodes and sequencing adapters added in the second step. Libraries were sequenced on Illumina HiSeq 2500 (2x100 bp) or NovaSeq (2x150 bp). For the original study's pipeline: Demultiplexing of reads and collapsing into UMI consensus sequences were performed with MIGEC, and V(D)J alignment was carried out with MiXCR. Using edgeR on replicate PBMC samples, clonotypes were called vaccine-responding if FDR was below 0.01 and the log2 fold change was above 5 up to day 15. Each bulk clonotype was labeled CD4 or CD8 based on which sequenced repertoire, CD4 or CD8, contained the clonotype at higher abundance. TCRdb reworked the public reads: Q25 trimming with fastp, MiXCR clone assembly, productive beta chains retained. Rows merge per CDR3 protein into single entries with the most common DNA and genes. For this entry, the V and J calls and clone size follow TCRdb and not the study's own pipeline. In this sample the table shows about 120,000 distinct CDR3 sequences, 6.5% to 9% of which occur a single time. The ten largest clones take up approximately 24% of the sample.

V drops 0 bases and J drops 6 bases, leaving 14 bases in between. The CDR3 contains 15 residues, cysteine and phenylalanine counted. Just the 45-base CDR3 DNA is kept, in frame starting at base 1. Based on the germline V gene, the CDR1 and CDR2 sequences are SGDLS and YYNGEE. The source was CD8+ T cells sorted from PBMCs, collected 45 days after the yellow fever booster vaccination. The V and J genes are TRBV9 and TRBJ2-3; TRBD1 is possibly the D segment (5 matching bases). The sequence was collected from a man in his thirties or forties who received the YFV17D yellow fever vaccine. The CDR3 region: CASSVVDQGSDTQYF. In nucleotides, the sequence is TGTGCCAGCAGCGTAGTGGATCAGGGTTCGGATACGCAGTATTTT.